This T cell receptor (beta chain) originates from a study of T cell responses to AZD1222 COVID-19 vaccine. Some clones are missing from TCRdb's copy, which holds only in-frame ones; the method was immunoSEQ multiplex PCR. Of 95,000 to 150,000 clones in the sample, around 85% were seen once. CDR1 and CDR2 from the germline V gene are SGHTA and FQGNSA. The CDR3 is 15 residues long. V dropped 1 base and J dropped 6; count of bases not matched to a gene: 5. The TCR originated in an adult who received the AZD1222 COVID-19 vaccine. Sequences were derived from peripheral blood, sampled 28 days after the second AZD1222 dose. The chain employs TRBV7-2 and TRBJ2-5; TRBD2 aligns across 10 bases. The CDR3 loop is CASSLGPSGGKTQYF. The DNA of the CDR3 is TGTGCCAGCAGCTTAGGGCCTAGCGGGGGAAAGACCCAGTACTTC.